Below are 18 T cell receptor beta chains sequenced from a single sample in a study of identical twins. Each CDR3 protein gets one entry after TCRdb re-called the 5' RACE reads with MiXCR. The sample shows 240,000 or so distinct CDR3 sequences, approximately 7% of them seen only once. This same sample was also taken into another study, of yellow fever vaccine responses in identical twins.

Sequences were obtained from memory (CD45RO+) T cells sorted from blood. These receptors were obtained from a woman aged 18-29 years in good health.

This clonotype was observed at least ten times. The rearrangement links TRBV12-3 or TRBV12-4 to TRBJ2-7; D unclear. Trimming pared 5 bases from V and 2 bases from J, leaving 7 bases between. This CDR3 comprises 12 residues. DNA of the CDR3: TGTGCCAGCAGTCCAAATCCCTACGAGCAGTACTTC. It codes for CASSPNPYEQYF.

The chain employs TRBV27 and TRBJ2-7; a possible D gene is TRBD1 (6 bases). The CDR3 totals 16 residues. Germline lookup yields CDR1 MNHEY and CDR2 SMNVEV (reference sequence). V dropped 1 base and J dropped 3 bases, with 16 bases sitting between them. In DNA form, the CDR3 reads TGTGCCAGCAGTTTATTAGGGGACAACCACTTCTACGAGCAGTACTTC. It specifies CASSLLGDNHFYEQYF.

This clonotype was counted a few times. The gene calls are TRBV20-1 and TRBJ2-3; D may be TRBD1 (5 bases). The V and J ends lost 3 bases and 2 bases respectively, with 12 bases between them. CDR3 length: 14 residues. Germline CDR1 and CDR2: DFQATT and SNEGSKA (reference sequence). CDR3 loop: CSARAAGSTDTQYF. CDR3 sequence (DNA): TGCAGTGCTAGGGCGGCAGGGTCCACAGATACGCAGTATTTT.

This clonotype was observed at least ten times. The V gene is TRBV7-8, the J gene TRBJ2-5; TRBD2 matches 7 bases. The germline CDR1 and CDR2 sequences are SGHVS and FQNEAQ. J gave up 2 bases and V 7 bases, and 7 bases lay outside the gene matches. This CDR3 is 14 amino acids long. The CDR3, as DNA: TGTGCCAGCATGCTGGGGCGGGGGCAAGAGACCCAGTACTTC. It codes for CASMLGRGQETQYF.

This clonotype was seen more than once but under ten times. The J gene is TRBJ1-1, the V gene TRBV15; 8 bases are shared with TRBD1. The J segment lost 1 base and the V segment lost 2 bases, leaving 9 bases of the junction unmatched. CDR1 is LNHNV, CDR2 YYDKDF, per germline (reference sequence). This CDR3 has 17 amino acids. CDR3: CATSRYGTGRRNTEAFF. In nucleotides, the CDR3 is TGTGCCACCAGCAGATATGGGACAGGCCGGCGGAACACTGAAGCTTTCTTT. Combining the CDR3 with reference TRBV15 and TRBJ1-1 gives the whole variable domain DAMVIQNPRYQVTQFGKPVTLSCSQTLNHNVMYWYQQKSSQAPKLLFHYYDKDFNNEADTPDNFQSRRPNTSFCFLDIRSPGLGDTAMYLCATSRYGTGRRNTEAFFGQGTRLTVV.

This sequence joins TRBV12-3 or TRBV12-4 and TRBJ2-5, with 9 bases fitting TRBD2. With V trimmed by 5 bases and J by 5 bases, 6 bases remained unmatched. The CDR3 is made up of 14 amino acids. Here the CDR3 reads CASSDETSGETQYF. The CDR3 DNA reads as TGTGCCAGCAGTGACGAAACTAGCGGGGAGACCCAGTACTTC.

V is TRBV28 and J is TRBJ1-1; D is unresolved. Germline loops: CDR1 MDHEN, CDR2 SYDVKM. This CDR3 region has 12 residues. The V end was cut by 5 bases, the J end by 12 bases, with 16 bases between. In nucleotides, the CDR3 is TGTGCCAGCAGTCCACAACTACTACATCCTTTCTTT. Amino acid sequence: CASSPQLLHPFF.

This clonotype was seen at least ten times. The chain links TRBV25-1 to TRBJ2-5, with D perhaps assigned TRBD1 or TRBD2 (5 bases each). This CDR3 region has 16 residues. V lost 2 bases, J lost 3 bases, and 16 bases lay in between. Germline-derived CDR1 and CDR2 are MGHDK and SYGVNS. CDR3 bases: TGTGCCAGCAGTGAAGGGGGAAGGACACTGAAAGAGACCCAGTACTTC. Amino acids: CASSEGGRTLKETQYF.

There are a few counts of this clonotype. J is TRBJ2-5 and V is TRBV5-1, with a weak D call TRBD2 (6 bases). Trimming left V 4 bases short and J 4 bases short, with 14 bases between. The CDR3 loop spans 14 amino acids. The germline CDR1 and CDR2 sequences are SGHRS and YFSETQ. This chain's CDR3 is CASSRGPGGETQYF. The CDR3 DNA reads as TGCGCCAGCAGCCGAGGCCCCGGGGGAGAGACCCAGTACTTC. The whole variable domain, remainder taken from reference TRBV5-1 and TRBJ2-5, is KAGVTQTPRYLIKTRGQQVTLSCSPISGHRSVSWYQQTPGQGLQFLFEYFSETQRNKGNFPGRFSGRQFSNSRSEMNVSTLELGDSALYLCASSRGPGGETQYFGPGTRLLVL.

V usage is TRBV19 and J usage is TRBJ2-2; 7 positions match TRBD2. J gave up 4 bases and V 3 bases, and 5 bases lay outside the gene matches. Germline V gives CDR1 LNHDA, CDR2 SQIVND (reference sequence). This CDR3 has 15 amino acids. Here the CDR3 reads CASSIGRAATGELFF. Here the CDR3 DNA reads TGTGCCAGTAGTATTGGGAGGGCCGCCACCGGGGAGCTGTTTTTT.

This clonotype was counted ten times or more. J is TRBJ1-2 and V is TRBV5-1; D not resolved. Germline V lookup: CDR1 SGHRS, CDR2 YFSETQ. The CDR3 has 13 residues. Trimming removed 1 base from V and 1 base from J, with 5 bases in between. The CDR3 nucleotides read TGCGCCAGCAGCTTGTCCTTTAACTATGGCTACACCTTC. It codes for CASSLSFNYGYTF.

The chain uses TRBV6-1 and TRBJ1-1; 8 bases agree with TRBD1. The CDR3 has 15 residues. Germline CDR1 MNHNS, CDR2 SASEGT. V gave up 1 base and J gave up 1 base; unmatched junction bases: 2. The CDR3 region is CASSEEGTGNTEAFF. The DNA of the CDR3 is TGTGCCAGCAGTGAAGAGGGGACAGGGAACACTGAAGCTTTCTTT.

The chain uses TRBV29-1 and TRBJ2-7, with 7 bases identical to TRBD1. The J segment lost 3 bases and the V segment lost 8 bases, leaving 7 bases of the junction unmatched. CDR1 is SQVTM and CDR2 is ANQGSEA in the germline V gene. The CDR3 has 12 amino acids. The CDR3 sequence is CSLGTAIYEQYV. In nucleotides, the CDR3 is TGCAGCTTAGGGACAGCCATCTACGAGCAGTACGTC.

In this sample, this clonotype turned up many times. V gene TRBV4-1 combines with J gene TRBJ2-5; 10 nucleotides agree with TRBD1. V shed 0 bases, J shed 5 bases, and the junction held 15 bases outside the gene matches. CDR3 length: 19 amino acids. CDR1 MGHRA and CDR2 YSYEKL come from the germline V gene. The CDR3 protein is CASSQEWSRTGGSGETQYF. The CDR3 coding sequence is TGCGCCAGCAGCCAAGAGTGGAGTCGGACAGGGGGGTCGGGGGAGACCCAGTACTTC.

There are many counts of this clonotype. The chain joins TRBV18 to TRBJ2-7; D unclear. The CDR3 sequence is 12 residues long. Trimming took 5 bases from V and 4 from J, leaving 9 bases between them. Per the germline V gene, CDR1 is KGHSH and CDR2 is LQKENI. CDR3 nucleotide sequence: TGTGCCAGCTCAGCAGCCTCTTACGAGCAGTACGTC. This translates into CASSAASYEQYV.

This clonotype was observed at least ten times. The chain has TRBV7-8 and TRBJ2-1; 9 bases map to TRBD2. The ends lost 5 bases at V and 2 bases at J; junction bases unmatched: 10. Germline loops: CDR1 SGHVS, CDR2 FQNEAQ. This CDR3 is 17 amino acids long. This CDR3 is CASSPTLTSGTYNEQFF. The CDR3 DNA follows: TGTGCCAGCAGCCCCACCTTGACTAGCGGCACCTACAATGAGCAGTTCTTC.

J is TRBJ1-5 and V is TRBV28, with a tentative D call TRBD1 (6 bases). Trimming cost V 7 bases and J 4 bases, with 17 bases left between them. This CDR3 contains 15 residues. Germline-derived CDR1 and CDR2 are MDHEN and SYDVKM. The CDR3 DNA sequence: TGTGCCAGCACCACCCGACAGGAACCAAATCAGCCCCAGCATTTT. Translation gives CASTTRQEPNQPQHF.

The V and J genes are TRBV4-2 and TRBJ2-1, with no clear D. The germline V and J ends were trimmed by 4 bases and 3 bases, with 10 bases remaining between them. Germline V CDR1 and CDR2: LGHNA, YNFKEQ. The CDR3 is 14 amino acids. The CDR3 DNA sequence: TGTGCCAGCAGCCCCTACCTGGGCTACAATGAGCAGTTCTTC. This gives the protein CASSPYLGYNEQFF.